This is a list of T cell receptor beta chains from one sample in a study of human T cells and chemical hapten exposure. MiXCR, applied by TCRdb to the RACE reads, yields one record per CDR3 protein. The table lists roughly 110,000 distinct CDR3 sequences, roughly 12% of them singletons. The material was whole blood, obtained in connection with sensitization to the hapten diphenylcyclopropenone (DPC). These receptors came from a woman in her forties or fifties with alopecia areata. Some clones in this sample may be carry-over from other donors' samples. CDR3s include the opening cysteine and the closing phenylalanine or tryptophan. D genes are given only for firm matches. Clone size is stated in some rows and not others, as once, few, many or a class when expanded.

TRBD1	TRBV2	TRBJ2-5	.	TGTGCCAGTACGGGACAGGCCCAAGAGACCCAGTACTTC	CASTGQAQETQYF
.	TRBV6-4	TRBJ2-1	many	TGTGCCAGCAGTGATCAGGGACCGGAATACAATGAGCAGTTCTTC	CASSDQGPEYNEQFF
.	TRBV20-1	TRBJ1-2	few	TGCAGTGCTAGAGATGGGGGGCTCGGATATGGCTACACCTTC	CSARDGGLGYGYTF
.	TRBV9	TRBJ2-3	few	TGTGCCAGCAGCGTTACGACGGGGGCAGCAGATACGCAGTATTTT	CASSVTTGAADTQYF
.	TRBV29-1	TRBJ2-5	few	TGCAGCGCCTCCCCGGACGGGAGCCTAGAGACCCAGTACTTC	CSASPDGSLETQYF
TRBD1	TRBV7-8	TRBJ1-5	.	TGTGCCAGCAGTTCCGGGACAGGGCCAAATCAGCCCCAGCATTTT	CASSSGTGPNQPQHF
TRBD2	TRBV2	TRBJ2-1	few	TGTGCCAGCAGGGGGACTAGCGGGTCCTACAATGAGCAGTTCTTC	CASRGTSGSYNEQFF
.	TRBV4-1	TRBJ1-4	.	TGCGCCAGCAGCTCAAATACCGGGACCCTGTTTTTT	CASSSNTGTLFF
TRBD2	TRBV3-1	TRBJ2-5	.	TGTGCCAGCAGCCAATCCGGACTAGCGCCCGGAGAGACCCAGTACTTC	CASSQSGLAPGETQYF
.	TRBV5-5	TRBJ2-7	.	TGTGCCAGCAGCTTGTGGGGGGCATACGAGCAGTACTTC	CASSLWGAYEQYF
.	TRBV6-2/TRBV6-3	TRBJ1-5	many	TGTGCCAGCAGTTACTCTCCCGGGAGGGGTAGCAATCAGCCCCAGCATTTT	CASSYSPGRGSNQPQHF
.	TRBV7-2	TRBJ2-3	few	TGTGCCAGCAGGACCGGGACAGATACGCAGTATTTT	CASRTGTDTQYF
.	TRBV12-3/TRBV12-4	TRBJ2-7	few	TGTGCCAGCAGTGAACAAGAGCGGAGCGAGCAGTACTTC	CASSEQERSEQYF
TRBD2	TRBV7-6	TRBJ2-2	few	TGTGCCAGCAGCACAACTGTGGGTGGCAGCGGGGGACACACCGGGGAGCTGTTTTTT	CASSTTVGGSGGHTGELFF
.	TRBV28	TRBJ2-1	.	TGTGCCACCGGGGCAGAGCAGTTCTTC	CATGAEQFF
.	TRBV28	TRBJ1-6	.	TGTGCCAGCAGAACCGACAGGAATTCACCCCTCCACTTT	CASRTDRNSPLHF
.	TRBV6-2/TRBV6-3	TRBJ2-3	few	TGTGCCAGCACTCCCCGGGGAGATACGCAGTATTTT	CASTPRGDTQYF
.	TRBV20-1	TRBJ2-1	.	TGCAGTGCCCCCAGGGAAACCCAATTTTTCTCCTACAATGAGCAGTTCTTC	CSAPRETQFFSYNEQFF
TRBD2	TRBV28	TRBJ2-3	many	TGTGCCAGCAGGTTAGCGGGGGGGCGAACAGATACGCAGTATTTT	CASRLAGGRTDTQYF
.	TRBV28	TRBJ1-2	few	TGTGCCAGCAAACCCTTGGACAGCGCGAACTATGGCTACACCTTC	CASKPLDSANYGYTF
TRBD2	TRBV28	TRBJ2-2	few	TGTGCCAGCAGGACTAGCGGGGCGCCCGGGGAGCTGTTTTTT	CASRTSGAPGELFF
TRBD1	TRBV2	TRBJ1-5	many	TGTGCCAGCACCGCATGGACAGGGGGAAGTCAGCCCCAGCATTTT	CASTAWTGGSQPQHF
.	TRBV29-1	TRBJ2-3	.	TGCGGCTTTGGGGCATCTAGCACAGATACGCAGTATTTT	CGFGASSTDTQYF
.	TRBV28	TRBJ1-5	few	TGTGCCAGCAGTCCCCAGGGGACGGGAAATCAGCCCCAGCATTTT	CASSPQGTGNQPQHF
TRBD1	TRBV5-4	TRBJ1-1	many	TGTGCCAGCAGCATCGACAGGGGGGACACTGAAGCTTTCTTT	CASSIDRGDTEAFF
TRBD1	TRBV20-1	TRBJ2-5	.	TGCAGTGCTGGACGGACAGGGTTGGAAGAGACCCAGTACTTC	CSAGRTGLEETQYF
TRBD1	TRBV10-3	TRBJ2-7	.	TGTGCCATCAGCCCTGGAGAGACAGGGGACTACGAGCAGTACTTC	CAISPGETGDYEQYF
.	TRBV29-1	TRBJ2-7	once	TGCAGCGTAGGGCGGGGCCAAGCCTACGAGCAGTACTTC	CSVGRGQAYEQYF
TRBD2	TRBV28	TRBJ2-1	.	TGTGCCAGCACACGGGGGGGGAGCGATGAGCAGTTCTTC	CASTRGGSDEQFF
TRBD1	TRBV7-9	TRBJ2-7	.	TGTGCCAGCAGCTTAGCGGTGGGGACAGGGACCTACGAGCAGTACTTC	CASSLAVGTGTYEQYF
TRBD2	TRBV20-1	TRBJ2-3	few	TGCAGTGCTCCGGGACTAGCGAGGACAGATACGCAGTATTTT	CSAPGLARTDTQYF
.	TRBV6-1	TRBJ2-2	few	TGTGCCAGCAGTGAAAATTCAGGGAACACCGGGGAGCTGTTTTTT	CASSENSGNTGELFF